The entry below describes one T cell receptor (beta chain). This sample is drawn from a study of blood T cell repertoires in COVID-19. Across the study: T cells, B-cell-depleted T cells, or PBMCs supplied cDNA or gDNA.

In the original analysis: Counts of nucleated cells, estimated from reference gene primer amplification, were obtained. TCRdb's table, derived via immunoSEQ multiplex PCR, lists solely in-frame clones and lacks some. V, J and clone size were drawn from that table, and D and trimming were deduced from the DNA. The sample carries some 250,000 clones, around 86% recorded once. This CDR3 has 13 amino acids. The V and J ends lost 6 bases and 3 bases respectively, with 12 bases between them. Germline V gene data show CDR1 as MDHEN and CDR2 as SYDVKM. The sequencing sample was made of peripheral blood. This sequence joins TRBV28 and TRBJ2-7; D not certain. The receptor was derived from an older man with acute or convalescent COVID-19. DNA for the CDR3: TGTGCCAGCAGCCTTAGCCCCCTCTACGAGCAGTACTTC. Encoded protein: CASSLSPLYEQYF.